The clone carrying this T cell receptor (beta chain) showed up just a few times. What it recognizes is unknown. Treatment meaning: roughly 11-day PBMC culture with coronavirus spike peptide pools or control peptides (ViraFEST assay). Collection of the unexposed donor's CD4+ T cells took place before the COVID-19 pandemic (2011-2018). The Oncomine TCR Beta short-read assay was what sequenced the DNA obtained from cultured CD4+ T cells. TCRdb recomputed calls from the PCR reads with MiXCR, one row per CDR3 protein. The repertoire holds fewer than 9,500 distinct CDR3 sequences, with around 30% as singletons. This CDR3 has 13 residues. CDR1 is MNHNS, CDR2 SASEGT, per germline. V lost 6 bases to trimming and J lost 7 bases, with 13 bases between them. These data come from a study of vaccination and CD4 T cells after COVID-19. Study at large: Convalescent participants consisted of six males and four females, two being Hispanic. According to the study, participants were given two doses of BNT162b2 or mRNA-1273 vaccine. Overlapping peptides covering the spike proteins of SARS-CoV-2, HCoV-NL63, HCoV-OC43 and HCoV-229E were added to stimulate cells.

The chain is built from TRBV6-1 and TRBJ2-1, with D perhaps matching TRBD2 (5 bases). Sequences were obtained from CD4+ T cells from blood, cultured in vitro. This TCR was recovered from a human donor in good health. CDR3 DNA sequence: TGTGCCAGCAGCCCCCTGGAGGAAAATGAGCAGTTCTTC. Encoded protein: CASSPLEENEQFF.